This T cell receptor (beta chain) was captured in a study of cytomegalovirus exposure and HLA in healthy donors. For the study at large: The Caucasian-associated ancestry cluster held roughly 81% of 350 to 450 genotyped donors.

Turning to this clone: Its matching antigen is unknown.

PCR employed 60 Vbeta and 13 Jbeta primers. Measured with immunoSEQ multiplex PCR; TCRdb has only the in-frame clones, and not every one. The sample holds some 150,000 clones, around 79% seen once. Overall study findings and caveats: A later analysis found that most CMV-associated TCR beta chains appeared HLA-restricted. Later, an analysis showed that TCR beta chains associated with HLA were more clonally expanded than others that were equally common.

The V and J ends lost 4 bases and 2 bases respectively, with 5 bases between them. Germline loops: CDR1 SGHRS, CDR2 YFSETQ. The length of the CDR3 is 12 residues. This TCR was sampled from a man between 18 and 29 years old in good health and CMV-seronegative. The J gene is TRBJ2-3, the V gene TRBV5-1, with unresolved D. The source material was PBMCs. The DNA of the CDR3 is TGCGCCAGCAGCCCCAACACAGATACGCAGTATTTT. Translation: CASSPNTDTQYF.